The 9 T cell receptor beta chains listed next were all sequenced from one sample in a study of blood T cell repertoires in COVID-19. Only in-frame clones appear in the TCRdb table, and some are missing; sequencing was by immunoSEQ multiplex PCR. The data show 30,000 to 35,000 clones, roughly four fifths seen once. Sequenced: peripheral blood. The origin of the receptors is a man aged 80 or over with active or convalescent COVID-19.

The V gene is TRBV5-4, the J gene TRBJ1-6, with D tentatively TRBD1 (6 bases). The CDR3 consists of 16 residues. Germline V gives CDR1 SGHNT, CDR2 YYREEE (reference sequence). Trimming removed 4 bases at V and 3 bases at J, with 14 bases between. CDR3 loop: CASSRGRDGYNSPLHF. The CDR3 coding sequence is TGTGCCAGCAGCAGGGGGAGGGACGGCTATAATTCACCCCTCCACTTT.

The CDR3: CASRRTVDNSPLHF. CDR3 DNA: TGCGCCAGCAGAAGGACAGTCGATAATTCACCCCTCCACTTT. The chain couples TRBV10-2 to TRBJ1-6; maybe TRBD1 (6 bases). V shed 6 bases and J shed 5 bases, with 11 bases lying between them. The CDR3 extends over 14 amino acids. Germline V lookup: CDR1 WSHSY, CDR2 SAAADI.

This chain uses TRBV25-1 with TRBJ1-1; D not resolved. V was trimmed by 5 bases and J by 7 bases, leaving 14 bases between them. Germline CDR1 MGHDK, CDR2 SYGVNS. The CDR3 contains 13 residues. The CDR3 nucleotides read TGTGCCAGCAGTCCGGATTATACTAATGAAGCTTTCTTT. Encoded protein: CASSPDYTNEAFF.

This chain links TRBV5-1 with TRBJ2-7; the match to TRBD2 covers 11 bases. CDR3 length: 14 residues. V lost 4 bases and J lost 7; bases outside the gene matches: 7. Germline CDR1 SGHRS, CDR2 YFSETQ. The CDR3 reads CASSPVLAGEEQYF. As DNA, the CDR3 is TGCGCCAGCAGCCCCGTACTAGCGGGAGAAGAGCAGTACTTC.

The chain joins TRBV4-2 to TRBJ2-7, with a tentative D call TRBD2 (5 bases). Germline V gives CDR1 LGHNA, CDR2 YNFKEQ. The V and J ends lost 4 bases and 6 bases respectively, with 16 bases between them. The CDR3 contains 14 residues. This CDR3 is CASSLWGSAGEQYF. DNA for the CDR3: TGTGCCAGCAGCCTATGGGGATCGGCGGGCGAGCAGTACTTC.

The V gene is TRBV28, the J gene TRBJ1-2, with a tentative D call TRBD1 (5 bases). With 11 bases removed from V and 8 bases from J, the gap between germline ends came to 21 bases. The CDR3 is made up of 13 amino acids. Per the germline V gene, CDR1 is MDHEN and CDR2 is SYDVKM. Here the CDR3 reads CAATSGQGSGYTF. CDR3 sequence (DNA): TGTGCCGCGACGTCCGGGCAGGGCAGCGGCTACACCTTC.

The chain combines TRBV4-3 with TRBJ2-5; TRBD2 matches 10 bases. The CDR3 contains 15 residues. Unmatched junction bases numbered 3, after V lost 3 bases and J lost 2 bases. CDR1 and CDR2 (germline): LGHNA, YSLEER. The CDR3 spells CASSQGLALQETQYF. The CDR3 coding sequence is TGCGCCAGCAGCCAGGGACTAGCGTTACAAGAGACCCAGTACTTC.

The chain has TRBV11-2 and TRBJ1-2; TRBD1 aligns across 7 bases. Germline V lookup: CDR1 SGHAT, CDR2 FQNNGV. With V trimmed by 3 bases and J by 6 bases, 13 bases remained unmatched. This CDR3 region has 16 residues. CDR3 protein: CASSLSRTWTGDGYTF. The CDR3 region has the DNA TGTGCCAGCAGCTTGAGCCGTACCTGGACAGGAGATGGCTACACCTTC.

V usage is TRBV10-3 and J usage is TRBJ2-1; possible D gene TRBD2, 5 bases. This CDR3 is built from 15 residues. V lost 5 bases to trimming and J lost 0 bases, with 11 bases between them. Germline-derived CDR1 and CDR2 are ENHRY and SYGVKD. The CDR3 DNA reads TGTGCCATCAGTCCCCCGGGGAGCTCCTACAATGAGCAGTTCTTC. Its protein is CAISPPGSSYNEQFF.